Listed here are 27 T cell receptor beta chains from one sample, sequenced in a study of cytomegalovirus exposure and HLA in healthy donors. Primers included in the PCR were 60 Vbeta and 13 Jbeta primers. Using immunoSEQ multiplex PCR, the repertoire was profiled, and TCRdb retains in-frame clones only, with some absent. The table shows fewer than 250,000 clones, with almost 80% occurring only once. Sequenced: PBMCs. These receptors were taken from a male donor in good health and CMV-seronegative.

This rearrangement joins TRBV5-6 to TRBJ1-5; 8 positions match TRBD1. From germline, CDR1 is SGHDT and CDR2 YYEEEE. Trimming removed 0 bases from V and 2 bases from J; junction bases left unmatched: 4. The CDR3 is 16 amino acids. The CDR3, as DNA: TGTGCCAGCAGCTTGGCAGGGGGCGGCGGCAATCAGCCCCAGCATTTT. Encoded protein: CASSLAGGGGNQPQHF.

V is TRBV5-1 and J is TRBJ2-7, with TRBD1 matching over 7 bases. V trimming: 3 bases; J trimming: 5 bases; junction bases outside the gene matches: 11. The CDR3 has 15 amino acids. The germline CDR1 and CDR2 sequences are SGHRS and YFSETQ. For the CDR3, the DNA is TGCGCCAGCAGCTACCGAGGGACAGATCGGCACGAGCAGTACTTC. This encodes CASSYRGTDRHEQYF.

This chain joins TRBV5-1 and TRBJ1-4; 7 positions match TRBD1. The CDR3 is 16 amino acids. The V and J ends lost 4 bases and 4 bases, in that order; junction bases with no gene match: 10. Germline V gives CDR1 SGHRS, CDR2 YFSETQ. The DNA for the CDR3 is TGCGCCAGCAGCCATTCCGGACAGGTTGATAATGAAAAACTGTTTTTT. Translation gives CASSHSGQVDNEKLFF.

The chain recombines TRBV6-5 with TRBJ2-5; TRBD1 matches 7 bases. Germline CDR1 and CDR2: MNHEY and SVGAGI. V was clipped by 9 bases and J by 0 bases; unmatched bases: 7. CDR3 size: 14 residues. CDR3 amino acids: CASSLTGNQETQYF. The CDR3 bases are TGTGCCAGTAGTCTGACAGGGAACCAAGAGACCCAGTACTTC.

The chain employs TRBV7-9 and TRBJ1-5; D is uncertain. The CDR3 length is 15 residues. V lost 1 base, J lost 9 bases, and 16 bases lay in between. Germline V gene lookup returns CDR1 SEHNR and CDR2 FQNEAQ (reference sequence). The CDR3 loop is CASSLGIGNPGPQHF. CDR3 DNA: TGTGCCAGCAGCTTAGGAATAGGCAACCCAGGGCCCCAGCATTTT.

This clone was counted a single time. V and J are TRBV29-1 and TRBJ2-4; D is possibly TRBD2 (5 bases). The CDR3 runs 13 residues. Trimming took 6 bases from V and 1 from J, leaving 10 bases between them. The germline CDR1 and CDR2 sequences are SQVTM and ANQGSEA. The CDR3 bases are TGCAGCGTGGGGAGAGGGGCCAAAAACATTCAGTACTTC. As protein: CSVGRGAKNIQYF.

Comment on this clone: The same CDR3 can be traced to other DNA sequences in this sample. The chain carries TRBV2 and TRBJ1-1; D unresolved. Germline V gene sequence: CDR1 SNHLY, CDR2 FYNNEI. The CDR3 is 13 residues long. Trimming left V 7 bases short and J 5 bases short, with 14 bases between. The CDR3 sequence is CASTGGAGTEAFF. CDR3 DNA: TGTGCCAGCACCGGAGGCGCCGGGACTGAAGCTTTCTTT.

The gene calls are TRBV19 and TRBJ2-2; the D gene is possibly TRBD2 (6 bases). CDR1 and CDR2 (germline): LNHDA, SQIVND (reference sequence). This CDR3 spans 13 amino acids. Trimming stripped 3 bases from V and 5 bases from J, with 7 bases between. The CDR3 DNA reads as TGTGCCAGTAGTATGGGGGGAACCGGGGAGCTGTTTTTT. Translated, it gives CASSMGGTGELFF. Variable domain in full (rest from reference TRBV19 and TRBJ2-2): DGGITQSPKYLFRKEGQNVTLSCEQNLNHDAMYWYRQDPGQGLRLIYYSQIVNDFQKGDIAEGYSVSREKKESFPLTVTSAQKNPTAFYLCASSMGGTGELFFGEGSRLTVL.

V is TRBV10-3 and J is TRBJ1-4; 8 positions agree with TRBD1. The junction had 4 bases not matched to a gene; V was cut back by 2 bases and J by 8 bases. Germline loops: CDR1 ENHRY, CDR2 SYGVKD. The CDR3 covers 14 residues. The CDR3 nucleotides read TGTGCCATCAGTGAGGCACAGGGGGGAGAAAAACTGTTTTTT. Translated: CAISEAQGGEKLFF.

This chain uses TRBV9 with TRBJ2-7, with 10 bases matching TRBD2. V trimming: 3 bases; J trimming: 9 bases; junction bases outside the gene matches: 9. The germline gives CDR1 SGDLS, CDR2 YYNGEE. The CDR3 totals 14 residues. DNA for the CDR3: TGTGCCAGCAGCGCAGCGGGGGGGGATACGTGGCAGTACTTC. This sequence encodes CASSAAGGDTWQYF.

This chain connects TRBV29-1 to TRBJ2-5, with D maybe TRBD1 (5 bases). Germline V gene lookup returns CDR1 SQVTM and CDR2 ANQGSEA. The length of the CDR3 is 12 residues. V was trimmed by 4 bases and J by 4 bases, leaving 10 bases between them. The CDR3 is CSVGQGGETQYF. CDR3 DNA: TGCAGCGTTGGGCAGGGTGGAGAGACCCAGTACTTC.

This clone was observed a single time. The chain couples TRBV28 to TRBJ1-2, with D unresolved. Germline V gene lookup returns CDR1 MDHEN and CDR2 SYDVKM. The CDR3 loop spans 14 amino acids. V lost 8 bases, J lost 7 bases, and 20 bases lay in between. The CDR3 reads CASRYGSLVRGYTF. The CDR3 DNA reads as TGTGCCAGCCGATACGGTTCTCTCGTTCGTGGCTACACCTTC.

This clone is a singleton in its sample. This rearrangement joins TRBV18 to TRBJ1-4; possibly TRBD1 for D (5 bases). Deletions cut 4 bases from V and 4 bases from J, with 10 bases between. Looked up from germline, CDR1 is KGHSH and CDR2 is LQKENI. The CDR3 runs to 14 residues. The CDR3 sequence is CASSQQDLNEKLFF. Here the CDR3 DNA reads TGTGCCAGCTCACAACAGGACCTTAATGAAAAACTGTTTTTT.

J is TRBJ2-7 and V is TRBV7-6; the D gene is possibly TRBD2 (7 bases). V was shortened by 1 base and J by 2 bases, with 21 bases between the two germline ends. Germline CDR1 is SGHVS and CDR2 is FNYEAQ. The CDR3 loop spans 18 amino acids. CDR3 in amino acids: CASSLGPRVGEGAYEQYF. CDR3 coding DNA: TGTGCCAGCAGCTTAGGTCCTCGGGTAGGGGAGGGGGCCTACGAGCAGTACTTC.

The chain employs TRBV28 and TRBJ1-3; D is perhaps TRBD1 (6 bases). Germline V gene sequence: CDR1 MDHEN, CDR2 SYDVKM. The CDR3 is 18 residues long. V dropped 3 bases and J dropped 0 bases, with 18 bases sitting between them. CDR3 sequence (DNA): TGTGCCAGCAGTTTTATGTCCCACAGGGATTACTCTGGAAACACCATATATTTT. This sequence encodes CASSFMSHRDYSGNTIYF.

This sequence joins TRBV6-1 and TRBJ2-2; 14 nucleotides align to TRBD2. V was clipped by 6 bases and J by 4 bases; unmatched bases: 1. Looked up from germline, CDR1 is MNHNS and CDR2 is SASEGT. The CDR3 spans 15 residues. DNA for the CDR3: TGTGCCAGCAGGACTAGCGGGAGGGTCACCGGGGAGCTGTTTTTT. It translates to CASRTSGRVTGELFF.

The V gene is TRBV16, the J gene TRBJ2-5; 9 positions agree with TRBD1. Trimming at V came to 2 bases and at J to 1 base, leaving 8 bases not matched to a gene. The CDR3 totals 17 residues. Germline CDR1 KGHSY, CDR2 FQNENV. CDR3 amino acids: CASSQREWTGVQETQYF. The DNA for the CDR3 is TGTGCCAGCAGCCAAAGGGAATGGACAGGGGTCCAAGAGACCCAGTACTTC.

This chain links TRBV19 with TRBJ1-2, with D unresolved. The V end was cut by 2 bases, the J end by 0 bases, with 7 bases between. In germline, CDR1 is LNHDA, CDR2 SQIVND (reference sequence). The CDR3 has 14 amino acids. Here the CDR3 reads CASSIRDTNYGYTF. CDR3 DNA: TGTGCCAGTAGTATACGGGATACTAACTATGGCTACACCTTC.

The rearrangement uses TRBV30 and TRBJ1-1; D gene unclear. Trimming left V 6 bases short and J 0 bases short, with 20 bases between. The CDR3 spans 16 residues. In germline, CDR1 is GTSNPN, CDR2 SVGIG (reference sequence). CDR3 region: CACRGDTGGVNTEAFF. CDR3 nucleotides: TGTGCCTGCCGCGGGGATACCGGTGGGGTGAACACTGAAGCTTTCTTT.

This clone was detected only once. The chain uses TRBV7-2 and TRBJ1-1; 10 nucleotides match TRBD1. J lost 5 bases, V lost 7 bases, and 7 bases had no gene match. The CDR3 is made up of 14 amino acids. Per germline, CDR1 SGHTA and CDR2 FQGNSA. The CDR3 DNA follows: TGTGCCAGCACCGACAGGGGGCGCGGGACTGAAGCTTTCTTT. Translated, it gives CASTDRGRGTEAFF.

This chain joins TRBV7-3 and TRBJ2-5; 7 nucleotides match TRBD2. Germline V CDR1 and CDR2: SGHTA, FQGTGA. V trimming: 6 bases; J trimming: 2 bases; junction bases outside the gene matches: 9. CDR3 length equals 15 residues. The CDR3 spells CASSPQRGSQETQYF. The CDR3 DNA sequence: TGTGCCAGCAGTCCTCAGCGGGGTTCTCAAGAGACCCAGTACTTC.

This clone was observed a handful of times. The chain couples TRBV4-3 to TRBJ2-1, with 11 bases identical to TRBD2. The CDR3 is 17 residues long. Germline trimming cut 0 bases from V and 4 bases from J; bases unmatched to any gene: 5. Germline V gene lookup returns CDR1 LGHNA and CDR2 YSLEER. The DNA for the CDR3 is TGCGCCAGCAGCCAAGAGGCTAGCGGGGGGTTATACAATGAGCAGTTCTTC. This gives the protein CASSQEASGGLYNEQFF.

The V and J genes are TRBV7-6 and TRBJ2-3; 7 nucleotides align to TRBD2. The ends lost 5 bases at V and 4 bases at J; junction bases unmatched: 9. The CDR3 totals 15 residues. The germline V gene has CDR1 SGHVS and CDR2 FNYEAQ. The CDR3 region has the DNA TGTGCCAGCAGCCCGGCGGCGGGAGATGCAGATACGCAGTATTTT. This translates into CASSPAAGDADTQYF.

This clone was recorded once. V is TRBV7-9 and J is TRBJ2-3, with D unresolved. The germline V gene encodes CDR1 SEHNR and CDR2 FQNEAQ (reference sequence). CDR3 length equals 16 residues. Between the trimmed V and J ends, which lost 2 bases and 0 bases, there was a span of 12 bases. CDR3 residues: CASSLWAGPSTDTQYF. CDR3 nucleotides: TGTGCCAGCAGCTTATGGGCAGGCCCTAGCACAGATACGCAGTATTTT.

The chain is built from TRBV7-9 and TRBJ1-6; D perhaps matches TRBD1 (6 bases). The CDR3 contains 16 residues. Germline values: CDR1 SEHNR, CDR2 FQNEAQ (reference sequence). V dropped 0 bases and J dropped 6 bases, with 12 bases sitting between them. The CDR3: CASSLAQGRGNSPLHF. The CDR3 coding sequence is TGTGCCAGCAGCTTAGCGCAGGGCAGGGGTAATTCACCCCTCCACTTT.

V gene TRBV11-2 combines with J gene TRBJ2-1, with D maybe TRBD1 (6 bases). This CDR3 comprises 16 residues. V was shortened by 5 bases and J by 5 bases, with 19 bases between the two germline ends. Germline assignment: CDR1 SGHAT and CDR2 FQNNGV. CDR3 amino acids: CASSPITGTFNNEQFF. CDR3 nucleotides: TGTGCCAGCAGCCCCATAACCGGGACATTTAACAATGAGCAGTTCTTC.

The chain combines TRBV6-5 with TRBJ1-5; perhaps TRBD1 as D (5 bases). This CDR3 has 13 residues. From germline, CDR1 is MNHEY and CDR2 SVGAGI. V was trimmed by 0 bases and J by 10 bases, leaving 10 bases between them. The chain's CDR3 is CASSYSSGIPQHF. The CDR3, as DNA: TGTGCCAGCAGTTACTCGTCAGGGATCCCCCAGCATTTT.